The next 20 T cell receptor beta chains were all read from a single sample in a study of shared clonotypes between healthy human individuals. The protocol was immunoSEQ multiplex PCR, while the TCRdb copy is restricted to in-frame clones and leaves out a portion. The sample holds around 2.5 million clones, approximately 93% seen once. Sequenced: naive CD4+ T cells from PBMCs. Sample subset: CD45RA+ positively selected. Receptors were obtained from a man aged 18 to 30 in good health. Some clones in this sample may be carry-over from other donors' samples.

V usage is TRBV6-1 and J usage is TRBJ2-5, with a tentative D call TRBD1 (6 bases). The CDR3 is 14 residues long. Germline V CDR1 and CDR2: MNHNS, SASEGT. V lost 6 bases, J lost 3 bases, and 14 bases lay in between. CDR3 nucleotides: TGTGCCAGCAGAGACAGGACCTGGAAAGAGACCCAGTACTTC. This gives the protein CASRDRTWKETQYF.

The CDR3 DNA reads TGTGCCAGCAGCTTAGTCGCGTTAGGACAGTTGAACACTGAAGCTTTCTTT. Protein sequence: CASSLVALGQLNTEAFF. V gene TRBV7-2 combines with J gene TRBJ1-1; D may be TRBD1 (6 bases). This CDR3 spans 17 amino acids. CDR1 is SGHTA, CDR2 FQGNSA, per germline. The germline V and J ends were trimmed by 1 base and 0 bases, with 15 bases remaining between them.

The V and J genes are TRBV28 and TRBJ1-4; the match to TRBD1 covers 7 bases. The CDR3 is made up of 13 amino acids. The V gene's germline CDR1 is MDHEN and CDR2 SYDVKM. V shed 6 bases and J 10 bases; nucleotides not matched to a gene: 8. The CDR3 coding sequence is TGTGCCAGCAGAGGGCCAGGGGGAGGAAAACTGTTTTTT. This gives the protein CASRGPGGGKLFF.

The genes are TRBV27 and TRBJ2-7; 9 nucleotides align to TRBD2. The V and J ends lost 4 bases and 4 bases, in that order; junction bases with no gene match: 5. The CDR3 is 14 amino acids. Germline CDR1 reads MNHEY; CDR2 reads SMNVEV (reference sequence). The CDR3 loop is CASSWAGGPYEQYF. The CDR3 bases are TGTGCCAGCAGTTGGGCGGGAGGGCCATACGAGCAGTACTTC.

V is TRBV19 and J is TRBJ1-5; D uncertain. Germline loops: CDR1 LNHDA, CDR2 SQIVND (reference sequence). This CDR3 is built from 14 residues. With 4 bases removed from V and 0 bases from J, the gap between germline ends came to 7 bases. The CDR3 sequence is CASSTIYSNQPQHF. CDR3 nucleotides: TGTGCCAGTAGTACGATATATAGCAATCAGCCCCAGCATTTT. Supplemented by reference TRBV19 and TRBJ1-5, the full variable domain reads DGGITQSPKYLFRKEGQNVTLSCEQNLNHDAMYWYRQDPGQGLRLIYYSQIVNDFQKGDIAEGYSVSREKKESFPLTVTSAQKNPTAFYLCASSTIYSNQPQHFGDGTRLSIL.

This sequence joins TRBV29-1 and TRBJ2-2; D remains ambiguous. This CDR3 spans 14 amino acids. V shed 6 bases and J shed 5 bases, with 16 bases lying between them. CDR1 is SQVTM, CDR2 ANQGSEA, per germline. CDR3 nucleotides: TGCAGCGTAAAACCGGGCTACGGAACCGGGGAGCTGTTTTTT. This codes for CSVKPGYGTGELFF.

The chain carries TRBV30 and TRBJ2-3, with 7 nucleotides matching TRBD2. The CDR3 is made up of 13 amino acids. Losses at the gene ends were 4 bases for V and 2 bases for J; bases not matched to a gene: 3. The germline gives CDR1 GTSNPN, CDR2 SVGIG (reference sequence). The CDR3 coding sequence is TGTGCCTGGACAGGGAGGGACACAGATACGCAGTATTTT. Translating it yields CAWTGRDTDTQYF.

This clone is a singleton in its sample. The J gene is TRBJ2-2, the V gene TRBV5-1; D gene ambiguous. V gave up 2 bases and J gave up 7 bases, with 12 bases separating them. CDR3 length: 14 residues. Germline CDR1 reads SGHRS; CDR2 reads YFSETQ. The CDR3 sequence: CASSLNSLDGELFF. Here the CDR3 DNA reads TGCGCCAGCAGCTTAAACAGCCTAGACGGGGAGCTGTTTTTT.

This chain connects TRBV5-5 to TRBJ2-3; the D is unclear. Deletions cut 3 bases from V and 2 bases from J, with 13 bases between. CDR3 length equals 15 residues. Germline loops: CDR1 SGHKS, CDR2 YYEKEE (reference sequence). The CDR3 DNA is TGTGCCAGCAGCTACGGGCTGAATCCCACAGATACGCAGTATTTT. Its translation: CASSYGLNPTDTQYF.

This clone was recorded once. The rearrangement uses TRBV7-3 and TRBJ1-1, with D possibly TRBD1 on 6 matching bases. Germline lookup yields CDR1 SGHTA and CDR2 FQGTGA. This CDR3 is 13 amino acids long. V shed 5 bases and J shed 1 base, with 8 bases lying between them. As DNA, the CDR3 is TGTGCCAGCAGCAGGACAGCGAACACTGAAGCTTTCTTT. This sequence encodes CASSRTANTEAFF.

The chain joins TRBV7-2 to TRBJ2-4, with 9 bases fitting TRBD1. The ends lost 2 bases at V and 5 bases at J; junction bases unmatched: 10. This CDR3 has 17 amino acids. Germline V lookup: CDR1 SGHTA, CDR2 FQGNSA. The CDR3, as DNA: TGTGCCAGCAGCTTAACAGGGGGCGCAGTTACCCAAAACATTCAGTACTTC. Protein product: CASSLTGGAVTQNIQYF.

This chain joins TRBV30 and TRBJ1-5, with D possibly matching TRBD1 (6 bases). Looked up from germline, CDR1 is GTSNPN and CDR2 is SVGIG (reference sequence). This CDR3 contains 14 residues. V was clipped by 1 base and J by 3 bases, with 10 bases between them. The CDR3 reads CAWSEGHPNQPQHF. CDR3 DNA: TGTGCCTGGAGTGAGGGACACCCCAATCAGCCCCAGCATTTT.

V is TRBV5-6 and J is TRBJ2-7; 8 bases are a match to TRBD1. V lost 4 bases, J lost 4 bases, and 10 bases stayed unmatched. Germline V CDR1 and CDR2: SGHDT, YYEEEE. CDR3 length: 15 residues. CDR3 coding DNA: TGTGCCAGCAGCCAAATGGACAGGGTGGGGTACGAGCAGTACTTC. Its translation is CASSQMDRVGYEQYF. The full variable domain, rest sourced from reference TRBV5-6 and TRBJ2-7, is DAGVTQSPTHLIKTRGQQVTLRCSPKSGHDTVSWYQQALGQGPQFIFQYYEEEERQRGNFPDRFSGHQFPNYSSELNVNALLLGDSALYLCASSQMDRVGYEQYFGPGTRLTVT.

The rearrangement joins TRBV6-6 to TRBJ2-1; D is uncertain. Germline loops: CDR1 MNHNY, CDR2 SVGAGI (reference sequence). The V end lost 3 bases, the J end lost 6 bases, and 9 bases lay between the germline ends. CDR3 length: 13 residues. The CDR3 sequence is CASSYEIRNEQFF. The CDR3 DNA reads TGTGCCAGCAGTTATGAGATCCGCAATGAGCAGTTCTTC.

This chain joins TRBV6-6 and TRBJ2-7; maybe TRBD1 (6 bases). V lost 4 bases to trimming and J lost 7 bases, with 14 bases between them. Germline V gene lookup returns CDR1 MNHNY and CDR2 SVGAGI (reference sequence). CDR3 length equals 13 residues. CDR3 bases: TGTGCCAGCAGTTTTTTACAGGGTGGGGAGCAGTACTTC. Translating it yields CASSFLQGGEQYF.

The chain is built from TRBV7-2 and TRBJ2-2; 11 nucleotides line up with TRBD2. In germline, CDR1 is SGHTA, CDR2 FQGNSA. This CDR3 comprises 15 residues. Trimming removed 4 bases from V and 8 bases from J; junction bases left unmatched: 6. CDR3 nucleotides: TGTGCCAGCAGCTCACTAGCGGGAGTATCGGGGGAGCTGTTTTTT. This gives the protein CASSSLAGVSGELFF.

This clone appeared a single time. The V gene is TRBV30, the J gene TRBJ2-4, with D perhaps matching TRBD1 or TRBD2 (5 bases each). V was clipped by 0 bases and J by 6 bases, with 12 bases between them. The length of the CDR3 is 14 residues. Germline V gives CDR1 GTSNPN, CDR2 SVGIG (reference sequence). The CDR3 here is CAWSVVGPINIQYF. The DNA for the CDR3 is TGTGCCTGGAGTGTAGTGGGACCCATAAACATTCAGTACTTC. The full variable domain, completed using reference TRBV30 and TRBJ2-4, is SQTIHQWPATLVQPVGSPLSLECTVEGTSNPNLYWYRQAAGRGLQLLFYSVGIGQISSEVPQNLSASRPQDRQFILSSKKLLLSDSGFYLCAWSVVGPINIQYFGAGTRLSVL.

This chain links TRBV5-1 with TRBJ2-3; 12 nucleotides line up with TRBD2. Germline trimming cut 2 bases from V and 5 bases from J; bases unmatched to any gene: 3. This CDR3 is built from 15 residues. Germline V gene sequence: CDR1 SGHRS, CDR2 YFSETQ. CDR3 loop: CASSFSSGRGDTQYF. The CDR3 coding sequence is TGCGCCAGCAGCTTTTCTAGCGGGAGGGGAGATACGCAGTATTTT.

The chain is built from TRBV15 and TRBJ2-3, with TRBD2 identical over 7 bases. Germline values: CDR1 LNHNV, CDR2 YYDKDF (reference sequence). V gave up 5 bases and J gave up 0 bases; unmatched junction bases: 11. There are 17 residues in the CDR3. CDR3 region: CATSPTRASGSTDTQYF. CDR3 bases: TGTGCCACCAGCCCCACCCGGGCTAGCGGTAGCACAGATACGCAGTATTTT.

This chain joins TRBV28 and TRBJ2-3; D is possibly TRBD2 (7 bases). The CDR3 spans 16 residues. The V gene's germline CDR1 is MDHEN and CDR2 SYDVKM. Between the trimmed V and J ends, which lost 3 bases and 4 bases, there was a span of 17 bases. The CDR3 is CASSFGGRGGADTQYF. The CDR3 DNA follows: TGTGCCAGCAGTTTCGGGGGGCGGGGAGGTGCAGATACGCAGTATTTT.